This TCR beta chain appears in the sequencing data of a study of T-cell memory formation after mild COVID-19. In the case of this clonotype: Antigen: not known.

A 5'RACE reaction primed in the constant segment made cDNA libraries of TCR alpha and TCR beta, and these carried sample barcodes and UMIs. TCRdb re-derived calls from the 5' RACE reads in MiXCR, one entry per CDR3 protein. The profile shows under 300,000 distinct CDR3 sequences, about a sixth of them singletons. Regarding the study as a whole: Contracting clones localized mainly to CM and EM when CD4+ and mainly to EMRA when CD8+. Clones shrinking from day 15 to 85 showed even CD4/CD8 mixes; later expanders tilted CD4+.

V was cut by 1 base and J by 1 base, with 13 bases left in between. CDR3 size: 16 residues. The germline V gene has CDR1 SGHTA and CDR2 FQGTGA. The clonotype originates from a man between 18 and 35 years old who had mild COVID-19 (a few samples of this study predate the infection). Cell type and time point are not known. J is TRBJ1-1 and V is TRBV7-3; D is undetermined. Material for sequencing was PBMCs or a T cell subset sorted from them (not recorded which). The CDR3, as DNA: TGTGCCAGCAGCTTAAGGAAGACCCGATCGAACACTGAAGCTTTCTTT. Protein sequence: CASSLRKTRSNTEAFF.